This TCR beta chain was sequenced for a study of cytomegalovirus exposure and HLA in healthy donors. Study background: As released early, the data held about 85 million unique TCRs from HLA-typed donors.

This clone was detected only a few times. V shed 4 bases and J 0 bases; nucleotides not matched to a gene: 5. The CDR3 length is 16 residues. Germline loops: CDR1 LGHNA, CDR2 YSLEER. The PCR made use of 60 Vbeta and 13 Jbeta primers. Clones were read by immunoSEQ multiplex PCR, and TCRdb kept only the in-frame ones, dropping some. This table holds some 100,000 clones, approximately 80% found once. The receptor was isolated from a woman aged 18-30 years in good health and CMV-seronegative. Sequencing input: PBMCs. V and J are TRBV4-3 and TRBJ2-2, with 7 nucleotides matching TRBD1. The CDR3 DNA follows: TGCGCCAGCAGCCCCTGGGGACAGTCGAACACCGGGGAGCTGTTTTTT. Its translation: CASSPWGQSNTGELFF.